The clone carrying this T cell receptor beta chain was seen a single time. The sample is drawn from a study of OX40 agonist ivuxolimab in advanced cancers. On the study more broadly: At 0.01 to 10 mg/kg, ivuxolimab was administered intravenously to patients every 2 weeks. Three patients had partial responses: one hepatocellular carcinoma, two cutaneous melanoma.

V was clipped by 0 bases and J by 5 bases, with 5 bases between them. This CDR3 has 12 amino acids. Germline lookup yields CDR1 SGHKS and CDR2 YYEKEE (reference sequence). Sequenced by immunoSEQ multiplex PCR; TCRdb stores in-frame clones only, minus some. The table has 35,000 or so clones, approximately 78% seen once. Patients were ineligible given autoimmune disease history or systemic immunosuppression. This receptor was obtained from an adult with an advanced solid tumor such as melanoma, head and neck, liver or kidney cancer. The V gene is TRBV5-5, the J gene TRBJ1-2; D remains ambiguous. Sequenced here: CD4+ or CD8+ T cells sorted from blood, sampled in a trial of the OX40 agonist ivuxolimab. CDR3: CASSLGLYGYTF. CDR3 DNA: TGTGCCAGCAGCTTGGGCCTATATGGCTACACCTTC. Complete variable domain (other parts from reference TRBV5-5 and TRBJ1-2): DAGVTQSPTHLIKTRGQQVTLRCSPISGHKSVSWYQQVLGQGPQFIFQYYEKEERGRGNFPDRFSARQFPNYSSELNVNALLLGDSALYLCASSLGLYGYTFGSGTRLTVV.